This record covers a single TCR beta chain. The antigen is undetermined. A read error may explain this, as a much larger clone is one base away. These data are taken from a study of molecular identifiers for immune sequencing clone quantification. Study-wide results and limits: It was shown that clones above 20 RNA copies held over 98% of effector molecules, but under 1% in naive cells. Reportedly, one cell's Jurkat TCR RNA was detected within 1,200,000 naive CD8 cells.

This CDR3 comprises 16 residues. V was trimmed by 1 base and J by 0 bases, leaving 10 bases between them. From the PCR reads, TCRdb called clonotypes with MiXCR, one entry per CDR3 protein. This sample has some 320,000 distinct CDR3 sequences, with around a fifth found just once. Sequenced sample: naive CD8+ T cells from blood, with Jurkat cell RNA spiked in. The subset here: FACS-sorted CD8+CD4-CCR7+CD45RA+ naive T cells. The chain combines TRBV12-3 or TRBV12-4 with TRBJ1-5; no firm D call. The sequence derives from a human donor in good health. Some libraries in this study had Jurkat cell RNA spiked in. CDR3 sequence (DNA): TGTGCCAGCAGTTTAGGAACCAGCTGTAGCAATCAGCCCCAGCATTTT. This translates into CASSLGTSCSNQPQHF.